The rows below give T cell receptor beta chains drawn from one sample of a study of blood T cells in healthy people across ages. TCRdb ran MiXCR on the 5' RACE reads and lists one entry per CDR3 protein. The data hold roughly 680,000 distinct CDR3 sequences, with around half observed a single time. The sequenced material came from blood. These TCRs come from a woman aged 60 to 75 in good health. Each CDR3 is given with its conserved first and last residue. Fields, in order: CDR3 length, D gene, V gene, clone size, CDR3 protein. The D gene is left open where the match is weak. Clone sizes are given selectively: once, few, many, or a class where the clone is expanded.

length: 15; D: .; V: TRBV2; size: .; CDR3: CASSLEGVGTDTQYF
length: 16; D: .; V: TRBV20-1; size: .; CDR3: CSARGDYRVQQETQYF
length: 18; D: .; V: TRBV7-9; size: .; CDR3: CASSSGQDLLRGGYEQYF
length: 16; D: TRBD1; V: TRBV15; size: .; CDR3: CATSRPAGTAYNEQYF
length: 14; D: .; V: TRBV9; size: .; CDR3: CASSVDANTGELFF
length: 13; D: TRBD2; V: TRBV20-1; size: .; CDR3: CSARRPSGSEQFF
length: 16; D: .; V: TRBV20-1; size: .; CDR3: CSARARRALLNTEAFF
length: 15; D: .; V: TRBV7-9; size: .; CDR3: CASSLWTRNEETQYF
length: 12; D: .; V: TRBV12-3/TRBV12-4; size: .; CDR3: CASSLEGDGYTF
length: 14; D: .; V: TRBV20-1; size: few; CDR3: CSLRASELNSPLHF
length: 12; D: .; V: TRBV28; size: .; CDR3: CASSRKGNEQFF
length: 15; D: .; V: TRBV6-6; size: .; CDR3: CAGSGIYSGANVLTF
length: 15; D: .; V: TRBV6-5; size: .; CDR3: CASSLRDSFWNEQFF
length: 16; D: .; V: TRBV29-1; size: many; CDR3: CSVEDLGGPPPYEQYF
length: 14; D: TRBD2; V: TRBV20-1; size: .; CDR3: CSARFAGGPVEQYF
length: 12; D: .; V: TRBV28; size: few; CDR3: CASEQGQETQYF
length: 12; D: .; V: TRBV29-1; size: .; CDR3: CSVGNQNQPQHF
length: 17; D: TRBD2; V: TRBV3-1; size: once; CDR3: CASSHNQAGVSYNEQFF
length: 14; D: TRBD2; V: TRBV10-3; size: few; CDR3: CAIRAGGVGNEQFF
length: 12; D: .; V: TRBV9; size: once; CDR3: CASSGDAWELFF
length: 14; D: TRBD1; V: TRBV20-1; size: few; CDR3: CSATRGTETYGYTF
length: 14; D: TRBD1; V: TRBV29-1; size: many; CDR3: CSVGRDRVAYEQYF
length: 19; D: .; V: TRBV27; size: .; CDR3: CASSLKGPGSGWTNSPLHF
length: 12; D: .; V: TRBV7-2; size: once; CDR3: CASSQWSNEQFF
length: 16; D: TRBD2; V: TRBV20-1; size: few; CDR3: CSAESSRTSGHNEQFF
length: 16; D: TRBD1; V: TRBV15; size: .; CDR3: CATSREGGSPITEAFF
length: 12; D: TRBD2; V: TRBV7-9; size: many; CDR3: CASSLAAETQYF
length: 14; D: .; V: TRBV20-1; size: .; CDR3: CSAPPLTVTYEQYF
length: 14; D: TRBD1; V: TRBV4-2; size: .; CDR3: CASSHEQGSDTQYF
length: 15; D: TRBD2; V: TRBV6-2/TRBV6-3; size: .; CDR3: CASSYVLAGVGEQFF
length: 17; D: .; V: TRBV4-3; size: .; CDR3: CASSQENARTYYSEQFF
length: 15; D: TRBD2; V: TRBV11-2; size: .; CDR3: CASSDTSGSTHEQFF
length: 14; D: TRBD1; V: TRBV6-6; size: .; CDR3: CASSKDRAQETQYF
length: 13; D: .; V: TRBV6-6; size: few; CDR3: CASSEARVREQYF
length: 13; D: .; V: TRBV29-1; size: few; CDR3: CSVEGGMNTEAFF
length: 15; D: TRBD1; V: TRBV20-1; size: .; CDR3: CSARTGTGGADTQYF
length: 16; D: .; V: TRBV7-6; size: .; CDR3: CASSSPRGTLTYEQYF
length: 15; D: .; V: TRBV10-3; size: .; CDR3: CAISDQENSSYEQYF
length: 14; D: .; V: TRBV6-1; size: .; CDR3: CASSEPPDRETQYF
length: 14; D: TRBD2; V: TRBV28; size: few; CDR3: CASRLAGVRDEQYF
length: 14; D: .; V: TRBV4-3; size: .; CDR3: CASSQQQGNYGYTF
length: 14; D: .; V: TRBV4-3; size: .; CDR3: CASSQEQIAYEQFF
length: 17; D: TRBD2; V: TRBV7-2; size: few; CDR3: CASSLGPRASGYNEQFF
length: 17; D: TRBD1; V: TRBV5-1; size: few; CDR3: CASSSLTGFSGANVLTF
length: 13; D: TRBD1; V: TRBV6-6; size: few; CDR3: CASSGTDRDAQFF
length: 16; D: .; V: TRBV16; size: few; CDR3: CASSHGLLQGFYEQYF
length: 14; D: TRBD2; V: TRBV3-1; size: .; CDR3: CASRPTSGQETQYF
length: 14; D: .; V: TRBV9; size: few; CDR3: CASSGTKDLQGAFF
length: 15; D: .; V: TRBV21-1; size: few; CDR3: CASSKGEGANYGYTF
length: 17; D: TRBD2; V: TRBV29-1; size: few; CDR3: CSVAGLATEGSTDTQYF
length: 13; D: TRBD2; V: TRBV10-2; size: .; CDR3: CASTLTSAETQYF
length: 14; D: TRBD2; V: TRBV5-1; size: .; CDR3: CASKLASGSHEQFF
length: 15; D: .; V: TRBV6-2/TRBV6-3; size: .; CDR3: CASGGEHGRTDTQYF
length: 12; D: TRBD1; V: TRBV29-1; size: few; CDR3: CSVVQGGHGYTF
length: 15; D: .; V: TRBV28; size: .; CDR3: CASSLRGGGKETQYF
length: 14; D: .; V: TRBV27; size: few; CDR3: CASSLSVSSYEQYF
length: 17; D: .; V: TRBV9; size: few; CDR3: CASSQTQLLGTYNEQFF